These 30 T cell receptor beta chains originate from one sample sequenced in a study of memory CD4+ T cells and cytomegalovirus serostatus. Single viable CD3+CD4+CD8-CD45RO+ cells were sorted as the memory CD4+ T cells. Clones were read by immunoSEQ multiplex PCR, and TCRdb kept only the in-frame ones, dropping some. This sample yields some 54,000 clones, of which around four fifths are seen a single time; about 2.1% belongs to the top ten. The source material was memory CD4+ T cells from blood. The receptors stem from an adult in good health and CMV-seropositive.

The CDR3 loop is CASSRTGGLRSGYTF. CDR3 DNA sequence: TGTGCCAGCTCCCGGACAGGGGGTCTTCGTTCTGGCTACACCTTC. This chain uses TRBV28 with TRBJ1-2; TRBD1 agrees at 10 bases. The V gene end was trimmed by 8 bases and the J gene end by 7 bases; junction bases not matched to a gene: 13. Germline V CDR1 and CDR2: MDHEN, SYDVKM. This CDR3 comprises 15 residues.

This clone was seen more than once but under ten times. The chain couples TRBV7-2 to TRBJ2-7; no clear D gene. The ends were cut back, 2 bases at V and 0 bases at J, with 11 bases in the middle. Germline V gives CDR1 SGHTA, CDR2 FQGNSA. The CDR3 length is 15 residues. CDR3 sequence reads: CASSLTQVPSYEQYF. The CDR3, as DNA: TGTGCCAGCAGCTTAACCCAAGTCCCCTCCTACGAGCAGTACTTC.

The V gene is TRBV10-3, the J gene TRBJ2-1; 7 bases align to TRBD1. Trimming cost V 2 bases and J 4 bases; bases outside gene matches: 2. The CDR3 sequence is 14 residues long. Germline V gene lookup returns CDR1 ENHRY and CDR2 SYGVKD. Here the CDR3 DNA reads TGTGCCATCAGTGAGGGGACAGCGTACAATGAGCAGTTCTTC. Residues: CAISEGTAYNEQFF.

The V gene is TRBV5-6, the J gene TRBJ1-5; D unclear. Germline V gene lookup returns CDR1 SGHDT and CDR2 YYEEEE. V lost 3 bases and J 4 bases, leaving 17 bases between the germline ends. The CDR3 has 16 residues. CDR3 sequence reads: CASSSSFWAVNQPQHF. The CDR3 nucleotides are TGTGCCAGCAGCTCGTCCTTTTGGGCAGTAAATCAGCCCCAGCATTTT.

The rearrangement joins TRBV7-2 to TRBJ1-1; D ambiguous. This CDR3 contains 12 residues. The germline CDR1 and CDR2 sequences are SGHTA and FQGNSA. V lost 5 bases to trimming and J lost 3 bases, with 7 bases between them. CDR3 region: CASSHGYTEAFF. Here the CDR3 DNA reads TGTGCCAGCAGCCACGGATACACTGAAGCTTTCTTT.

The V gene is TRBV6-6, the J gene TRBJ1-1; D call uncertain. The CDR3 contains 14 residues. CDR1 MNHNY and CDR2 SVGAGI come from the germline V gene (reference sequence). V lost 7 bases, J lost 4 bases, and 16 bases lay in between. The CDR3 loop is CASIDSGRVTEAFF. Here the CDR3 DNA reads TGTGCCAGCATCGACTCCGGGCGGGTCACTGAAGCTTTCTTT.

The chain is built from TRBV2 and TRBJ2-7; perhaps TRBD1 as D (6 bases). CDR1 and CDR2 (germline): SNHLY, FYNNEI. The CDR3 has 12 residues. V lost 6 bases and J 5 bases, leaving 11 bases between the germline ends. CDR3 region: CASRAYRDEQYF. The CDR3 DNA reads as TGTGCCAGCAGGGCATACAGGGACGAGCAGTACTTC.

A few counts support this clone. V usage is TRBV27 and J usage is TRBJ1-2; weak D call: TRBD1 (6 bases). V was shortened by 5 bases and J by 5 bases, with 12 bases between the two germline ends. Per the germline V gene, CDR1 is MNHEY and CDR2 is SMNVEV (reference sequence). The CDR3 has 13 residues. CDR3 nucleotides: TGTGCCAGCAGTAACAGGGAAGAATATGGCTACACCTTC. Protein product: CASSNREEYGYTF.

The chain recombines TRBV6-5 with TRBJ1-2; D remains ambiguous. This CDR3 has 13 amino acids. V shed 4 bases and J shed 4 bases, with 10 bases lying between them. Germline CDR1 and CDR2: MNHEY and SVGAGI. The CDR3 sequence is CASSSPGLYGYTF. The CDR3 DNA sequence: TGTGCCAGCAGTTCGCCCGGGCTCTATGGCTACACCTTC.

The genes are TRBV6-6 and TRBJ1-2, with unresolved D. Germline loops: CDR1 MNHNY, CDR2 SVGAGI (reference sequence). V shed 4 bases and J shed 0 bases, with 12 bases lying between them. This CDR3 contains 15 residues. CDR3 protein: CASSSTVTTNYGYTF. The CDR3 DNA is TGTGCCAGCAGTTCCACAGTAACAACTAACTATGGCTACACCTTC.

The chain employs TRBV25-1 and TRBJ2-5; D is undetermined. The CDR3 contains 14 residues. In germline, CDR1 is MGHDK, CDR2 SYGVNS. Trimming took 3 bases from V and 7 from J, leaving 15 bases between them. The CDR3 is CASSDMTGVLTQYF. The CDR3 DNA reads TGTGCCAGCAGTGACATGACTGGGGTGTTGACCCAGTACTTC.

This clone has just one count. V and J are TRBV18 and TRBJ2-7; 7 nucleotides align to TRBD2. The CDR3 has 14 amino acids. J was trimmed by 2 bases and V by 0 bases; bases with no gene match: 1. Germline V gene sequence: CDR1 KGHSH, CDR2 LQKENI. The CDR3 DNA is TGTGCCAGCTCACCACCGGGGAGGGCCTACGAGCAGTACTTC. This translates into CASSPPGRAYEQYF.

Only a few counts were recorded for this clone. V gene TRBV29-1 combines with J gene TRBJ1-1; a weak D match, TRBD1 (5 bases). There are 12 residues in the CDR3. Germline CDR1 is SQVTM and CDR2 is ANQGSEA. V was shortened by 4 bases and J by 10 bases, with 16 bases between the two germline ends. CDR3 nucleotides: TGCAGCGTTGTAGGGGATGACGTCGGAGCTTTCTTT. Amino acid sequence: CSVVGDDVGAFF.

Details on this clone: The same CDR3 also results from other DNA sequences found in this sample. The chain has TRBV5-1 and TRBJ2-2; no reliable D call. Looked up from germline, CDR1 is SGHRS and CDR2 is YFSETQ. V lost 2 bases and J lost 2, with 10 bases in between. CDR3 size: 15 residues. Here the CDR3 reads CASSLGTPNTGELFF. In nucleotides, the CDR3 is TGCGCCAGCAGCTTAGGAACTCCCAACACCGGGGAGCTGTTTTTT.

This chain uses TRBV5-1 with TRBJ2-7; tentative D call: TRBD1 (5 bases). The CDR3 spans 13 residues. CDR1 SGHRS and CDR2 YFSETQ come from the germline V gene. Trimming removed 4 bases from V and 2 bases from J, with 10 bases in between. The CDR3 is CASSVQQAYEQYF. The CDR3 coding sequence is TGCGCCAGCAGCGTGCAACAGGCCTACGAGCAGTACTTC.

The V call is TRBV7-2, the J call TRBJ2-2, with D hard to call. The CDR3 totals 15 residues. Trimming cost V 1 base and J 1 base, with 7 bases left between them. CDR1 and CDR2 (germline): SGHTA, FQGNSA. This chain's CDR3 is CASSLGTMNTGELFF. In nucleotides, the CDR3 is TGTGCCAGCAGCTTAGGCACCATGAACACCGGGGAGCTGTTTTTT.

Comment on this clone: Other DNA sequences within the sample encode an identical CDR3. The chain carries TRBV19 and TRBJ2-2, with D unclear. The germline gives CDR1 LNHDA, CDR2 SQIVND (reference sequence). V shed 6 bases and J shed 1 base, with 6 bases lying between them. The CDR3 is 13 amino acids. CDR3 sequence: CASSPQNTGELFF. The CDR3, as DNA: TGTGCCAGTAGCCCCCAGAACACCGGGGAGCTGTTTTTT.

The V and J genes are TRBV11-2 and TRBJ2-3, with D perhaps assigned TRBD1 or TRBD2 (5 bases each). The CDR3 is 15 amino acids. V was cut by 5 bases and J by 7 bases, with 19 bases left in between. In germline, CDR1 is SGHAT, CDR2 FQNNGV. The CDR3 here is CASSPGTYEWYTQYF. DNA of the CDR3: TGTGCCAGCAGCCCCGGGACCTATGAGTGGTATACGCAGTATTTT. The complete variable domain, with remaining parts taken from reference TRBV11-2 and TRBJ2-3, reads EAGVAQSPRYKIIEKRQSVAFWCNPISGHATLYWYQQILGQGPKLLIQFQNNGVVDDSQLPKDRFSAERLKGVDSTLKIQPAKLEDSAVYLCASSPGTYEWYTQYFGPGTRLTVL.

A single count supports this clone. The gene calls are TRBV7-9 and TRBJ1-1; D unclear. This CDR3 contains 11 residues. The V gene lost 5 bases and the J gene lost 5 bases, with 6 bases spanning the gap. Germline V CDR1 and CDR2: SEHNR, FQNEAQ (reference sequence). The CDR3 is CASSPATEAFF. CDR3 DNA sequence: TGTGCCAGCAGCCCCGCGACTGAAGCTTTCTTT.

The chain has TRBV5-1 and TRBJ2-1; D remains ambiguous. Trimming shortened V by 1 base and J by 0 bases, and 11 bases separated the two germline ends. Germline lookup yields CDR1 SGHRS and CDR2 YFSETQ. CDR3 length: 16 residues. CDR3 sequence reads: CASSLNAGDSYNEQFF. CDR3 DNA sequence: TGCGCCAGCAGCTTGAACGCAGGCGACTCCTACAATGAGCAGTTCTTC.

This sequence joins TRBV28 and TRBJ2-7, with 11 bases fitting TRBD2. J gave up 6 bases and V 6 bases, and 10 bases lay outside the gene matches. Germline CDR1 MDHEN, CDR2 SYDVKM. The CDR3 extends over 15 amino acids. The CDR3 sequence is CASSLSGRAMGEQYF. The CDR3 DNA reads TGTGCCAGCAGCCTTAGCGGGAGGGCCATGGGCGAGCAGTACTTC.

DNA for the CDR3: TGTGCCAGCACCCGCGGCCTCTACGAGCAGTACTTC. Amino acid sequence: CASTRGLYEQYF. This chain links TRBV28 with TRBJ2-7; no definite D call. Germline lookup yields CDR1 MDHEN and CDR2 SYDVKM. V was shortened by 7 bases and J by 3 bases, with 10 bases between the two germline ends. CDR3 length equals 12 residues.

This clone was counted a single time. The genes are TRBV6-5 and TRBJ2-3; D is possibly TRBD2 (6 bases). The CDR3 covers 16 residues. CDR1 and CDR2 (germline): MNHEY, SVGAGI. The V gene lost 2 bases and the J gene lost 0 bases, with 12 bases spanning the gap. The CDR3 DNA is TGTGCCAGCAGTTACGGGCGGGGATCTAGCACAGATACGCAGTATTTT. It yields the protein CASSYGRGSSTDTQYF.

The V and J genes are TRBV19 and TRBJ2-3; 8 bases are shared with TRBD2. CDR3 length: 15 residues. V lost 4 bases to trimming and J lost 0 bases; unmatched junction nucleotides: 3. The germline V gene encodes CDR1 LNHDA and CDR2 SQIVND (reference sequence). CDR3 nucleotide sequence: TGTGCCAGTAGTACTTCGGGGGGGAGCACAGATACGCAGTATTTT. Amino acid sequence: CASSTSGGSTDTQYF.

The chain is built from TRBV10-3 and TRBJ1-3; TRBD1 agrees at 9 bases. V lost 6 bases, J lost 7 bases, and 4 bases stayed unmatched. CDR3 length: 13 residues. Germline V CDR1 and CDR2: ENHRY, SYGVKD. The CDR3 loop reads CAIRGQGLNTIYF. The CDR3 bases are TGTGCCATCAGGGGACAGGGTCTGAACACCATATATTTT.

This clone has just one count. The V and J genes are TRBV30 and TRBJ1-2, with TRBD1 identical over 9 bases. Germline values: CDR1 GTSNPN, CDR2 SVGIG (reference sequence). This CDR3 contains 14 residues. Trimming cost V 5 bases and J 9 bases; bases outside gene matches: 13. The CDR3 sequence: CAWAGETGGMRYTF. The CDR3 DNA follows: TGTGCCTGGGCGGGTGAGACAGGGGGTATGCGCTACACCTTC.

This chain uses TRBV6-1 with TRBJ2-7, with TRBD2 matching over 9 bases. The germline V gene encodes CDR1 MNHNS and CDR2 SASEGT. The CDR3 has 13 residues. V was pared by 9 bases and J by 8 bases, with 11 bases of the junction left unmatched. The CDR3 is CASLGDAGGKQYF. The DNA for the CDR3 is TGTGCCAGTCTAGGGGACGCGGGGGGGAAGCAGTACTTC.

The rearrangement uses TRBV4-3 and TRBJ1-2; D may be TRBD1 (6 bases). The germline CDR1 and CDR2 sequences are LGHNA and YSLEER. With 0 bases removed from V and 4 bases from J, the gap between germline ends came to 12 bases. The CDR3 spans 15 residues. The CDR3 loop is CASSQEIHRAYGYTF. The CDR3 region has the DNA TGCGCCAGCAGCCAAGAAATACACAGGGCCTATGGCTACACCTTC.

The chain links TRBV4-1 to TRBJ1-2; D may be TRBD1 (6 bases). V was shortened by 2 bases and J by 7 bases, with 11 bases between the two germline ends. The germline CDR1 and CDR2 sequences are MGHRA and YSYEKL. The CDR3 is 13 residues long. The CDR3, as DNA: TGCGCCAGCAGCCAACAGGGGACGGTTGGCTACACCTTC. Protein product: CASSQQGTVGYTF.

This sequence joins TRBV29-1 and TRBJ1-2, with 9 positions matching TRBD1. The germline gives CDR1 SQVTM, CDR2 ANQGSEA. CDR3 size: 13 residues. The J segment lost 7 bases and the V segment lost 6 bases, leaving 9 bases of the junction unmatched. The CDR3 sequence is CSVGRRGQGGYTF. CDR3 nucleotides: TGCAGCGTCGGAAGGAGGGGACAGGGTGGCTACACCTTC.